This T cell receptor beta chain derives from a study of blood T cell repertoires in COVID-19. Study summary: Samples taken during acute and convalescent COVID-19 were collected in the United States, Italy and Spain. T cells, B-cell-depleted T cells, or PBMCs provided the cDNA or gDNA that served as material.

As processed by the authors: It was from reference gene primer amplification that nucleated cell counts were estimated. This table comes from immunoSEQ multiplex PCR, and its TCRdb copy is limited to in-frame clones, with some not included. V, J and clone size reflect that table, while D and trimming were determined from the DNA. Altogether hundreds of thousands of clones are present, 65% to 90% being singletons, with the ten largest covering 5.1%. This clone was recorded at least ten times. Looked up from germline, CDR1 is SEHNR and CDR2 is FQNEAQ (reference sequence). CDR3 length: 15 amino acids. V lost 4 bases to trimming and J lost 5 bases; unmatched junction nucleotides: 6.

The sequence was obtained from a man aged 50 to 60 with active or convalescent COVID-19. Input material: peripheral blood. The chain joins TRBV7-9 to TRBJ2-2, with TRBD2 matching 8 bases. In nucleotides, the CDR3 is TGTGCCAGCAGCTCAACCGGGGGGGTAACCGGGGAGCTGTTTTTT. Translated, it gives CASSSTGGVTGELFF. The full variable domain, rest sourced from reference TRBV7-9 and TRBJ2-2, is DTGVSQNPRHKITKRGQNVTFRCDPISEHNRLYWYRQTLGQGPEFLTYFQNEAQLEKSRLLSDRFSAERPKGSFSTLEIQRTEQGDSAMYLCASSSTGGVTGELFFGEGSRLTVL.